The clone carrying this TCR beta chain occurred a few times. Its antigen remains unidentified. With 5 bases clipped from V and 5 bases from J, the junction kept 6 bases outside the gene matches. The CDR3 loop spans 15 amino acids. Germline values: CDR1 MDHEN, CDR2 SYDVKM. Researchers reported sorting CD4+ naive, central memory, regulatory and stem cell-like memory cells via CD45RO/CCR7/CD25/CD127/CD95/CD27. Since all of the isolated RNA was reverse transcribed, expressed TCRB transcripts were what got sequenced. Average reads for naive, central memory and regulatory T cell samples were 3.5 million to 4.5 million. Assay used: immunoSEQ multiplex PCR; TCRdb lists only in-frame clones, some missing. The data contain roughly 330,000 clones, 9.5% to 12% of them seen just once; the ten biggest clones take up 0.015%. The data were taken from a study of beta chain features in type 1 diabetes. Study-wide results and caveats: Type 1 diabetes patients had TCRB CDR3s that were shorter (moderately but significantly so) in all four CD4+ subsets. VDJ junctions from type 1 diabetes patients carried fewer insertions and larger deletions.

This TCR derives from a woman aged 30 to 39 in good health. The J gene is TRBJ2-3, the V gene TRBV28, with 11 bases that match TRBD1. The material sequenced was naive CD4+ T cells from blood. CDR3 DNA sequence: TGTGCCAGCAGTACCGGGACAGGGGGGGGAGATACGCAGTATTTT. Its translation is CASSTGTGGGDTQYF.